The rows below give T cell receptor beta chains drawn from one sample of a study of Graves' ophthalmopathy and Graves' hyperthyroidism. TCRdb reprocessed the multiplex PCR reads with MiXCR, giving one entry per CDR3 protein. The top ten clones hold around 47% of a sample with 200,000 to 300,000 distinct CDR3 sequences, 40% to 50% of them seen once. The sequenced sample consisted of peripheral blood. These receptor sequences come from an adult man with Graves' ophthalmopathy. Each CDR3 is given with its conserved first and last residue. The D gene is left open where the match is weak. Clone size is not always given. Where it is, it says once, few, many or a class for expanded clones.

few | TRBJ2-5 | TRBD2 | TRBV7-8 | TGTGCCAGCAGCCTCGCTAGCGGACAAGAGACCCAGTACTTC | CASSLASGQETQYF
few | TRBJ1-2 | NA | TRBV7-3 | TGTGCCAGCAGCTTAGAACCTACCGGAGGCTACACCTTC | CASSLEPTGGYTF
NA | TRBJ2-7 | NA | TRBV29-1 | TGCAGTGCTTATTCTGGGACTGACACTACCTACGAGCAGTACTTC | CSAYSGTDTTYEQYF
once | TRBJ2-7 | NA | TRBV6-5 | TGTGCCAGCACGGCAGGAGCTTCCTACGAGCAGTACTTC | CASTAGASYEQYF
few | TRBJ2-6 | TRBD1 | TRBV19 | TGTGCCAGCCCCGGGACAGCCTCTGGGGCCAACGTCCTGACTTTC | CASPGTASGANVLTF
many | TRBJ2-7 | TRBD1 | TRBV7-6 | TGTGCCAGCAGCGTCAGGGGGATTGGCGAGCAGTACTTC | CASSVRGIGEQYF
NA | TRBJ1-1 | NA | TRBV29-1 | TGCAGTTTAGGCAGGCCCGGAGACACTGAAGCTTTCTTT | CSLGRPGDTEAFF
NA | TRBJ1-2 | NA | TRBV20-1 | TGCAGTGCTAGAGATCTCGGGGACGGCTACACCTTC | CSARDLGDGYTF
NA | TRBJ2-6 | NA | TRBV12-3/TRBV12-4 | TGTGCCAGCAGTTTGCAGGACTCAGGAAGCTCTGGGGCCAACGTCCTGACTTTC | CASSLQDSGSSGANVLTF
NA | TRBJ2-7 | NA | TRBV19 | TGTGCCAGCCGGGGTCCAAGCTCCTACGAGCAGTACTTC | CASRGPSSYEQYF